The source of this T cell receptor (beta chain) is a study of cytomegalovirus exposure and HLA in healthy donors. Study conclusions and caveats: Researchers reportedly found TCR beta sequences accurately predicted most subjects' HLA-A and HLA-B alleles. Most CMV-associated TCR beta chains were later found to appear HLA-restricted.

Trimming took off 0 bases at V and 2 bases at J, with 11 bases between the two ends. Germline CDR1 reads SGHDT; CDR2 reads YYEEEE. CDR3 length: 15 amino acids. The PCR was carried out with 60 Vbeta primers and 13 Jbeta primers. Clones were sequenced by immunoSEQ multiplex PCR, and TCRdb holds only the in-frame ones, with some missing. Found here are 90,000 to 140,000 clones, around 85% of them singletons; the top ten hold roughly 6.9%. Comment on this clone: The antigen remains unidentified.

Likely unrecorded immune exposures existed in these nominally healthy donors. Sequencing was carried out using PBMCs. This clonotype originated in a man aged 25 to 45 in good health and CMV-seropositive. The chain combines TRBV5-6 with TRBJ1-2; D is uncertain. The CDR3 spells CASSLGFRQNYGYTF. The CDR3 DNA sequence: TGTGCCAGCAGCTTGGGTTTCAGGCAAAACTATGGCTACACCTTC.